A selection of T cell receptor beta chains follows, all from one sample in a study of T-cell reconstitution after alpha-beta-depleted transplantation in children. Each CDR3 protein gets one entry after TCRdb re-called the PCR reads with MiXCR. The sample comprises roughly 200,000 distinct CDR3 sequences, less than 8% of which are singletons, and more than 2.5% rests with the top ten. The specimen was PBMCs from the stem cell graft donor, collected from the stem cell graft. Source of these receptors: a human donor who donated a stem cell graft to a child with Wiskott-Aldrich syndrome. Each CDR3 is given with its conserved first and last residue. The D gene is left open where the match is weak. Where a row states a size, it is once, few, many or the class of an expanded clone; other rows omit it.

v_gene: TRBV13
abundance: many
d_gene: NA
CDR3aa: CASSRPRRGDGYTF

v_gene: TRBV10-3
abundance: many
d_gene: NA
CDR3aa: CAISESINQPQHF

v_gene: TRBV5-5
abundance: NA
d_gene: NA
CDR3aa: CASSGAGMRFF

v_gene: TRBV7-9
abundance: many
d_gene: NA
CDR3aa: CASSLKGPNYGYTF

v_gene: TRBV29-1
abundance: many
d_gene: NA
CDR3aa: CSVEAGTNSNQPQHF

v_gene: TRBV5-1
abundance: many
d_gene: TRBD2
CDR3aa: CASSSGLAASTDTQYF

v_gene: TRBV5-1
abundance: NA
d_gene: NA
CDR3aa: CASSLDRALNTGELFF

v_gene: TRBV29-1
abundance: NA
d_gene: NA
CDR3aa: CSVPSPKTVSTDTQYF

v_gene: TRBV5-6
abundance: many
d_gene: NA
CDR3aa: CASSSTLRRRGDEQFF

v_gene: TRBV12-3/TRBV12-4
abundance: many
d_gene: NA
CDR3aa: CASSGAGVGETQYF

v_gene: TRBV5-1
abundance: many
d_gene: NA
CDR3aa: CASSPVGGNQPQHF

v_gene: TRBV27
abundance: many
d_gene: NA
CDR3aa: CASSLRGTYGYTF

v_gene: TRBV29-1
abundance: many
d_gene: NA
CDR3aa: CSVERETQYF

v_gene: TRBV4-1
abundance: many
d_gene: NA
CDR3aa: CASSQGRNYGYTF

v_gene: TRBV12-3/TRBV12-4
abundance: NA
d_gene: TRBD2
CDR3aa: CASSPGTSYSDTQYF

v_gene: TRBV12-3/TRBV12-4
abundance: many
d_gene: NA
CDR3aa: CASSAPLYF

v_gene: TRBV30
abundance: NA
d_gene: TRBD2
CDR3aa: CAWSFGLGSDTQYF

v_gene: TRBV11-3
abundance: many
d_gene: NA
CDR3aa: CASSSVPKNIQYF

v_gene: TRBV6-8
abundance: many
d_gene: NA
CDR3aa: CASRVGVYEQYF

v_gene: TRBV15
abundance: many
d_gene: TRBD2
CDR3aa: CATSRAWTSRLSYNEQFF

v_gene: TRBV12-3/TRBV12-4
abundance: many
d_gene: NA
CDR3aa: CASSQSSGDYNEQFF

v_gene: TRBV5-5
abundance: NA
d_gene: NA
CDR3aa: CASSSLLEQFF

v_gene: TRBV12-3/TRBV12-4
abundance: many
d_gene: NA
CDR3aa: CASTDKTGRTEAFF

v_gene: TRBV5-1
abundance: many
d_gene: NA
CDR3aa: CASSLGDGADSEKLFF

v_gene: TRBV20-1
abundance: few
d_gene: TRBD1
CDR3aa: CSARDLIWTGSGYGYTF

v_gene: TRBV20-1
abundance: NA
d_gene: NA
CDR3aa: CSARVLQGRYNEQFF

v_gene: TRBV25-1
abundance: many
d_gene: NA
CDR3aa: CASSESGGPKDTQYF

v_gene: TRBV12-3/TRBV12-4
abundance: many
d_gene: NA
CDR3aa: CASRGSGRSYQPQHF

v_gene: TRBV20-1
abundance: many
d_gene: NA
CDR3aa: CSARQLAGANVLTF

v_gene: TRBV5-1
abundance: many
d_gene: NA
CDR3aa: CASSLDVVGEQFF

v_gene: TRBV4-2
abundance: many
d_gene: NA
CDR3aa: CASSQDPRSYNEQFF

v_gene: TRBV20-1
abundance: many
d_gene: NA
CDR3aa: CSVRQSNEKLFF

v_gene: TRBV29-1
abundance: many
d_gene: TRBD1
CDR3aa: CSVSGQGGYNEQFF

v_gene: TRBV24-1
abundance: few
d_gene: NA
CDR3aa: CATSPGSFWETQYF

v_gene: TRBV5-1
abundance: few
d_gene: TRBD1
CDR3aa: CASSVDRAGEKLFF

v_gene: TRBV5-1
abundance: many
d_gene: NA
CDR3aa: CASSPPWFAGELFF

v_gene: TRBV29-1
abundance: NA
d_gene: TRBD1
CDR3aa: CSATGGLTEAFF

v_gene: TRBV7-6
abundance: many
d_gene: NA
CDR3aa: CASRRIANTGELFF

v_gene: TRBV18
abundance: NA
d_gene: TRBD1
CDR3aa: CASSPRQGISYEQYF

v_gene: TRBV4-3
abundance: many
d_gene: NA
CDR3aa: CASSQDRAAGELFF

v_gene: TRBV6-5
abundance: many
d_gene: NA
CDR3aa: CASSYSEVSGTDTQYF

v_gene: TRBV12-3/TRBV12-4
abundance: NA
d_gene: NA
CDR3aa: CASSSQTGIGQPQHF

v_gene: TRBV6-5
abundance: many
d_gene: TRBD1
CDR3aa: CASSYGTGGGDEQYF

v_gene: TRBV20-1
abundance: many
d_gene: NA
CDR3aa: CSAPGPPLGSPLHF

v_gene: TRBV10-3
abundance: many
d_gene: TRBD2
CDR3aa: CATAGLAGINEQFF

v_gene: TRBV29-1
abundance: NA
d_gene: TRBD1
CDR3aa: CSVIQGAGGANVLTF

v_gene: TRBV20-1
abundance: many
d_gene: NA
CDR3aa: CSAKHQGSSYEQYF

v_gene: TRBV19
abundance: many
d_gene: NA
CDR3aa: CASSRMDNEQFF

v_gene: TRBV24-1
abundance: many
d_gene: TRBD2
CDR3aa: CATSDLQGTSGIYNEQFF

v_gene: TRBV12-3/TRBV12-4
abundance: many
d_gene: NA
CDR3aa: CASSSAGSNQPQHF

v_gene: TRBV7-2
abundance: many
d_gene: TRBD2
CDR3aa: CASSLVRGGLAYEQYF

v_gene: TRBV9
abundance: many
d_gene: TRBD2
CDR3aa: CASSARPPLERGSTDTQYF

v_gene: TRBV19
abundance: NA
d_gene: NA
CDR3aa: CASSPGFGRTEAFF

v_gene: TRBV5-1
abundance: few
d_gene: NA
CDR3aa: CASSPNRDTDTQYF

v_gene: TRBV7-8
abundance: few
d_gene: NA
CDR3aa: CASSLGGGLQPQHF

v_gene: TRBV5-1
abundance: NA
d_gene: NA
CDR3aa: CASTDSSVGNYGYTF

v_gene: TRBV4-3
abundance: many
d_gene: NA
CDR3aa: CASSPEVVTNEKLFF

v_gene: TRBV25-1
abundance: many
d_gene: NA
CDR3aa: CASRAVGNTGELFF

v_gene: TRBV4-2
abundance: many
d_gene: NA
CDR3aa: CASSQALSGSGANVLTF